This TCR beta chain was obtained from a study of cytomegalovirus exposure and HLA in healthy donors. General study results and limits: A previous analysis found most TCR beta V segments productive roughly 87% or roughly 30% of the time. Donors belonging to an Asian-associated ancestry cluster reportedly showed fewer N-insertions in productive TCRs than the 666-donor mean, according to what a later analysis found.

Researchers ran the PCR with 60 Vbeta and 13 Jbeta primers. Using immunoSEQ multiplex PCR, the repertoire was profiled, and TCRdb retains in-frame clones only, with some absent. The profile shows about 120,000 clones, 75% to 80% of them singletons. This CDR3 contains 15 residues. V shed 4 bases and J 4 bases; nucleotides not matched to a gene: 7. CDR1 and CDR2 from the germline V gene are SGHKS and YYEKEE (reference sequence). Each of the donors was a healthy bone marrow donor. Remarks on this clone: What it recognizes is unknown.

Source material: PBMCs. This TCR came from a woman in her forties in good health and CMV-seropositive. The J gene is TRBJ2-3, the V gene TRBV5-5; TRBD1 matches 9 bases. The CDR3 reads CASSNYRGLSDTQYF. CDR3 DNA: TGTGCCAGCAGCAACTACAGGGGGCTTTCAGATACGCAGTATTTT.